A single T cell receptor beta chain is shown here with its context. Its binding antigen is unknown. Within one base of it there is no much larger clone, and no base qualities were kept. The CDR3 regions of human TCRbeta chains were analyzed by immunosequencing. Processing in the source paper ran as follows. TCRs in the repertoires were matched against a reference library of SARS-CoV-2-specific TCRs that had been generated with the MIRA antigen-specificity platform. Breadth was defined as the fraction of unique TCRs that were SARS-CoV-2-associated, and depth was defined as the fraction of total T cells that were SARS-CoV-2-associated. Using the MIRA data, each spike-specific TCR was assigned both to the spike region to which the TCR was reactive and to a CD4 or CD8 class. Log10-transformed breadth and depth values were compared by one-way ANOVA with Sidak's multiple comparisons tests. TCRdb's version of the immuneACCESS table is confined to in-frame rearrangements and falls short of the full clone set. An unresolved V gene accounts for under half of the shortfall where checked; the remainder is of unknown origin. The V and J calls and clone size are taken from that table; D and trimming were inferred from the DNA. For this sample there are 150,000 to 200,000 clones; about nine tenths appear just once. The top ten hold about 6% of the sample.

This record comes from a study of T cell responses to AZD1222 COVID-19 vaccine (dated by TCRdb to the early 2020s). For the wider study: Because spike-specific TCR depth and breadth did not differ between the two schedules, AZD1222 recipients who got a second dose at roughly 4 weeks were pooled with those who got a second dose at roughly 12 weeks. TCR sequencing was performed for over 230 trial participants, of whom 207 were given two doses of AZD1222 and about 25 were given two doses of MenACWY control vaccine. Trial participants were enrolled by age into subgroups of 18-55, 56-69 and 70-plus years, and 148, 28 and 57 TCR-sequenced participants, respectively, were included in these subgroups.

Findings and caveats that apply to the study as a whole: Vaccine-associated CD4 TCRs spanned the whole spike protein, with dominant responses in regions 160-218 and 743-854. The 56-69-year group was small, and its depth increase did not reach significance, likely because of low power. Participants were mostly white British, with more females than males. The authors suggested clonal diversity may have been underestimated. After two AZD1222 doses, spike-specific TCR breadth and depth were significantly higher than at day 0 and than in MenACWY recipients. Reportedly, almost half of the unique spike-specific TCRs recognized epitopes lying outside the regions that are mutated in the B.1.351 and B.1.1.7 variants. Only a handful of AZD1222 recipients were SARS-CoV-2 seropositive at baseline, limiting conclusions about previously exposed vaccinees. No day 14 peak-response samples were available, so repertoires were characterized only after the peak T cell response.

CDR3 length: 14 amino acids, cysteine to phenylalanine. Solely the CDR3 DNA is kept, with 42 bases framed from the first base. CDR1 and CDR2, looked up from the germline V gene (reference sequence), are GTSNPN and SVGIG. The junction shows trimming of 7 bases on V and 0 bases on J, and the gene matches do not reach 4 bases of it. Per the publication, the time point label means: baseline before first vaccination. Vaccinee samples were obtained from the UK trials COV001 and COV002, which included a single-blind randomized controlled phase 2/3 trial of AZD1222 (ChAdOx1 nCoV-19) in healthy adults. For TCRbeta chain sequencing, PBMC samples from trial participants were taken at day 0 and at day 28 after the second dose.

Sequenced material: peripheral blood, taken on day 0 of AZD1222 vaccination. The receptor was isolated from an adult in good health. The V and J genes are TRBV30 and TRBJ2-2; TRBD2 fits 8 bases in the junction. This receptor carries the CDR3 CASKLAANTGELFF. The nucleotide sequence is TGTGCCTCCAAACTAGCGGCGAACACCGGGGAGCTGTTTTTT. This CDR3, with the reference TRBV30 and TRBJ2-2 proteins standing in past its ends, gives the full variable domain SQTIHQWPATLVQPVGSPLSLECTVEGTSNPNLYWYRQAAGRGLQLLFYSVGIGQISSEVPQNLSASRPQDRQFILSSKKLLLSDSGFYLCASKLAANTGELFFGEGSRLTVL.